The 9 T cell receptor beta chains below come from one sample, sequenced in a study of blood T cell repertoires in COVID-19. Profiled with immunoSEQ multiplex PCR; TCRdb holds only in-frame clones, not every one. Of approximately 460,000 clones listed, 89% are singletons. The sequenced material came from peripheral blood. The source of these receptors is a man aged 18 to 30 with COVID-19, enrolled during active disease.

The genes are TRBV3-1 (or the pseudogene TRBV3-2) and TRBJ2-3; TRBD2 is a possible D gene (6 bases). The CDR3 runs to 15 residues. Germline V gene lookup returns CDR1 LGHDT and CDR2 YNNKEL (reference sequence). Trimming cost V 10 bases and J 0 bases, with 17 bases left between them. Written as DNA, the CDR3 is TGTGCCACAACAATCGGGACTGTGAGCACAGATACGCAGTATTTT. Encoded protein: CATTIGTVSTDTQYF.

This rearrangement joins TRBV6-5 to TRBJ1-2; TRBD1 matches at 7 bases. With 2 bases clipped from V and 2 bases from J, the junction kept 5 bases outside the gene matches. CDR3 length: 15 amino acids. Germline loops: CDR1 MNHEY, CDR2 SVGAGI. DNA of the CDR3: TGTGCCAGCAGTTACACGGACAGGATGAACTATGGCTACACCTTC. This codes for CASSYTDRMNYGYTF.

The V gene is TRBV9, the J gene TRBJ2-1, with D possibly TRBD1 on 5 matching bases. The CDR3 length is 17 residues. Germline values: CDR1 SGDLS, CDR2 YYNGEE. Trimming cost V 0 bases and J 2 bases, with 15 bases left between them. CDR3 bases: TGTGCCAGCAGCGTAGATGTGGGGCCCCCAACCTACAATGAGCAGTTCTTC. Its protein product is CASSVDVGPPTYNEQFF.

As to this clone: This sample also contains other DNA sequences that code for the same CDR3. V and J are TRBV2 and TRBJ1-2; TRBD1 is a possible D gene (5 bases). There are 13 residues in the CDR3. The V gene lost 4 bases and the J gene lost 4 bases, with 10 bases spanning the gap. The V gene's germline CDR1 is SNHLY and CDR2 FYNNEI. The CDR3 here is CASSGQGSYGYTF. The CDR3 DNA reads as TGTGCCAGCAGTGGCCAGGGCAGCTATGGCTACACCTTC. Full variable domain (remainder filled in from reference TRBV2 and TRBJ1-2): EPEVTQTPSHQVTQMGQEVILRCVPISNHLYFYWYRQILGQKVEFLVSFYNNEISEKSEIFDDQFSVERPDGSNFTLKIRSTKLEDSAMYFCASSGQGSYGYTFGSGTRLTVV.

The chain combines TRBV2 with TRBJ1-6; D is possibly TRBD1 (5 bases). Deletions cut 2 bases from V and 0 bases from J, with 11 bases between. Germline CDR1 SNHLY, CDR2 FYNNEI. The CDR3 extends over 17 amino acids. CDR3 in amino acids: CASSEWGRSSYNSPLHF. The DNA of the CDR3 is TGTGCCAGCAGTGAATGGGGGAGGAGCTCCTATAATTCACCCCTCCACTTT.

The chain links TRBV2 to TRBJ1-6; D perhaps matches TRBD1 (6 bases). This CDR3 has 15 amino acids. The germline V gene has CDR1 SNHLY and CDR2 FYNNEI. V shed 1 base and J shed 7 bases, with 11 bases lying between them. CDR3 in amino acids: CASSEVGTGNSPLHF. The CDR3 DNA follows: TGTGCCAGCAGTGAAGTAGGTACAGGGAATTCACCCCTCCACTTT. The variable domain in full, completed from reference TRBV2 and TRBJ1-6, reads EPEVTQTPSHQVTQMGQEVILRCVPISNHLYFYWYRQILGQKVEFLVSFYNNEISEKSEIFDDQFSVERPDGSNFTLKIRSTKLEDSAMYFCASSEVGTGNSPLHFGNGTRLTVT.

In this sample, this clone turned up once. The gene calls are TRBV19 and TRBJ2-5; TRBD2 agrees at 11 bases. CDR1 is LNHDA, CDR2 SQIVND, per germline (reference sequence). Unmatched junction bases numbered 11, after V lost 8 bases and J lost 6 bases. The CDR3 is 15 amino acids. For the CDR3, the DNA is TGTGCCAGTGGGGAGACACTAGCGGGAGCAAAGACCCAGTACTTC. It codes for CASGETLAGAKTQYF.

This sequence joins TRBV5-8 and TRBJ2-3; 11 bases fit TRBD2. Germline V gene lookup returns CDR1 SGHTS and CDR2 YDEGEE. Unmatched junction bases numbered 2, after V lost 1 base and J lost 4 bases. The CDR3 spans 15 residues. CDR3 protein: CASSLRGLAADTQYF. The DNA for the CDR3 is TGTGCCAGCAGCTTGAGGGGACTAGCGGCAGATACGCAGTATTTT.

The gene calls are TRBV6-5 and TRBJ1-1; perhaps TRBD1 as D (5 bases). V was clipped by 6 bases and J by 5 bases, with 7 bases between them. The CDR3 has 11 amino acids. The germline CDR1 and CDR2 sequences are MNHEY and SVGAGI. The CDR3 sequence is CASRRGTEAFF. CDR3 in DNA: TGTGCCAGCAGACGGGGGACTGAAGCTTTCTTT.